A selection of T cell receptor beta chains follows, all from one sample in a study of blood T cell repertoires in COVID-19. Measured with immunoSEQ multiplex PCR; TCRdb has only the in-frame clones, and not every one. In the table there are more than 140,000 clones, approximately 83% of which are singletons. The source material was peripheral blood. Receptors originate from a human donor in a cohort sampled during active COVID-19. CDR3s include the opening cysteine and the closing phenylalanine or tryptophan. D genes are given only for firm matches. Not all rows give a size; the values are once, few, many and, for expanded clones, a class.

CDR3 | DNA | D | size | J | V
CASGGGGSGNTIYF | TGTGCCTCCGGGGGGGGTGGCTCTGGAAACACCATATATTTT | - | - | TRBJ1-3 | TRBV7-6
CASSFAREQFF | TGTGCCAGCAGTTTTGCCAGAGAGCAGTTCTTC | - | - | TRBJ2-1 | TRBV28
CAISEPQAGRDTQYF | TGTGCCATCAGTGAGCCCCAGGCTGGCCGCGATACGCAGTATTTT | - | - | TRBJ2-3 | TRBV10-3
CASSQGLAGGNEQFF | TGTGCCAGCAGCCAAGGTCTAGCGGGAGGCAATGAGCAGTTCTTC | TRBD2 | - | TRBJ2-1 | TRBV14
CASSQVSGYNEQFF | TGTGCCAGCAGCCAAGTTTCGGGATACAATGAGCAGTTCTTC | - | - | TRBJ2-1 | TRBV3-1/TRBV3-2
CASSMREGGEAFF | TGTGCCAGTAGTATGAGGGAAGGGGGTGAAGCTTTCTTT | - | - | TRBJ1-1 | TRBV19
CASTRGSSQETQYF | TGTGCCAGCACCAGGGGTTCGAGCCAAGAGACCCAGTACTTC | - | - | TRBJ2-5 | TRBV6-5
CASSLVSGRVGEQFF | TGCGCCAGCAGCTTGGTTAGCGGGAGGGTGGGTGAGCAGTTCTTC | TRBD2 | - | TRBJ2-1 | TRBV5-1
CASSVVSSGNEQFF | TGTGCCAGCAGCGTAGTTTCTAGCGGCAATGAGCAGTTCTTC | TRBD2 | once | TRBJ2-1 | TRBV9
CASSMDRESPEAFF | TGTGCCAGTAGTATGGACAGGGAAAGTCCTGAAGCTTTCTTT | TRBD1 | - | TRBJ1-1 | TRBV19
CASSRADGSEKLFF | TGTGCCAGTAGTAGAGCGGACGGGAGTGAAAAACTGTTTTTT | - | few | TRBJ1-4 | TRBV19
CASSESGEPFSKQYF | TGTGCCAGCAGTGAATCGGGAGAACCTTTCTCTAAGCAGTACTTC | - | - | TRBJ2-7 | TRBV6-1
CASSQEGPGSGNTIYF | TGCGCCAGCAGCCAAGAGGGCCCTGGCTCTGGAAACACCATATATTTT | - | few | TRBJ1-3 | TRBV4-3
CASSLPGGGRNTGELFF | TGTGCCAGCAGCCTCCCAGGGGGCGGACGAAACACCGGGGAGCTGTTTTTT | TRBD1 | few | TRBJ2-2 | TRBV5-4
CASSPLSSYNEQFF | TGTGCCAGTAGCCCCCTTAGCTCCTACAATGAGCAGTTCTTC | - | - | TRBJ2-1 | TRBV19
CASSPTAYEQYF | TGTGCCAGCAGCCCCACAGCCTACGAGCAGTACTTC | - | - | TRBJ2-7 | TRBV14
CASSSPSLAVPGSYNEQFF | TGTGCCAGCAGCTCCCCGTCACTAGCTGTCCCGGGGTCCTACAATGAGCAGTTCTTC | - | once | TRBJ2-1 | TRBV7-2
CASSLGTSGTHEQYF | TGTGCCAGCAGCTTAGGGACTAGCGGGACTCACGAGCAGTACTTC | TRBD2 | - | TRBJ2-7 | TRBV7-8
CASSPAGPGGNQPQHF | TGTGCCAGCTCACCGGCAGGACCCGGAGGGAATCAGCCCCAGCATTTT | - | - | TRBJ1-5 | TRBV18
CASREPGVDEKLFF | TGTGCCAGCAGGGAGCCGGGGGTAGACGAAAAACTGTTTTTT | - | - | TRBJ1-4 | TRBV6-1
CASSLGAGSQSYEQYF | TGTGCCAGCAGCTTGGGGGCAGGGTCCCAGTCCTACGAGCAGTACTTC | - | - | TRBJ2-7 | TRBV5-8
CASSDAGLAGGPDTQYF | TGTGCCAGCAGTGACGCGGGACTAGCGGGAGGGCCAGATACGCAGTATTTT | TRBD2 | once | TRBJ2-3 | TRBV6-1
CASTREGDLSTDTQYF | TGTGCCAGCACCAGAGAGGGGGACCTCAGCACAGATACGCAGTATTTT | - | - | TRBJ2-3 | TRBV5-6
CATSRELPSDFAKNIQYF | TGTGCCACCAGCAGAGAACTTCCTAGCGACTTTGCCAAAAACATTCAGTACTTC | - | - | TRBJ2-4 | TRBV15
CASSLQSSSTDTQYF | TGCGCCAGCAGCTTACAGAGCTCTAGCACAGATACGCAGTATTTT | - | - | TRBJ2-3 | TRBV5-1
CASSSAGDTQYF | TGTGCCAGCAGCTCGGCAGGAGATACGCAGTATTTT | - | - | TRBJ2-3 | TRBV7-9
CASSLIRWGEGLNTGELFF | TGTGCCAGCAGCCTCATTCGATGGGGGGAGGGATTGAACACCGGGGAGCTGTTTTTT | TRBD2 | - | TRBJ2-2 | TRBV7-9
CASSLGLAITGELFF | TGTGCCAGCAGCCTGGGACTAGCGATAACCGGGGAGCTGTTTTTT | TRBD2 | - | TRBJ2-2 | TRBV7-9
CASSFLRVTEAFF | TGTGCCAGCAGCTTTTTGAGGGTGACTGAAGCTTTCTTT | - | once | TRBJ1-1 | TRBV5-6
CASSLGAAPNEKLFF | TGTGCCAGCAGCTTGGGGGCAGCACCTAATGAAAAACTGTTTTTT | - | - | TRBJ1-4 | TRBV5-5
CASSPGLAGYEQYF | TGTGCCAGCAGCCCTGGACTAGCGGGCTACGAGCAGTACTTC | TRBD2 | once | TRBJ2-7 | TRBV7-2
CASSSNRAVNTEAFF | TGTGCCAGTAGTTCAAACAGGGCCGTGAACACTGAAGCTTTCTTT | - | - | TRBJ1-1 | TRBV19
CASRLAGGTDTQYF | TGTGCCAGCAGACTAGCGGGAGGAACAGATACGCAGTATTTT | TRBD2 | few | TRBJ2-3 | TRBV25-1
CASSSTGTGNQPQHF | TGCGCCAGCAGTTCTACCGGGACAGGCAATCAGCCCCAGCATTTT | TRBD1 | - | TRBJ1-5 | TRBV5-1
CASSYSGSVYEQYF | TGTGCCAGCAGCTATAGCGGGAGTGTGTACGAGCAGTACTTC | TRBD2 | few | TRBJ2-7 | TRBV5-4
CASSYSQGITYEQYF | TGTGCCAGCAGTTACTCGCAGGGGATCACCTACGAGCAGTACTTC | - | - | TRBJ2-7 | TRBV6-5
CASGTGVGDEKLFF | TGTGCCAGCGGAACAGGGGTCGGGGATGAAAAACTGTTTTTT | TRBD1 | - | TRBJ1-4 | TRBV28
CASSRTVGSTDTQYF | TGTGCCAGCAGTCGGACAGTTGGAAGCACAGATACGCAGTATTTT | - | - | TRBJ2-3 | TRBV6-6
CASSLTSGGRETQYF | TGTGCCAGCAGCTTAACCTCGGGAGGTCGAGAGACCCAGTACTTC | TRBD2 | once | TRBJ2-5 | TRBV7-2
CASSGRTSGRPRETQYF | TGTGCCAGTAGTGGAAGAACTAGCGGGAGGCCGCGGGAGACCCAGTACTTC | TRBD2 | - | TRBJ2-5 | TRBV19
CASRTGTGGPSEQYF | TGTGCCAGCAGAACCGGGACAGGGGGTCCCTCCGAGCAGTACTTC | TRBD1 | - | TRBJ2-7 | TRBV5-4
CASSMTVMNTEAFF | TGTGCCAGCAGCATGACAGTCATGAACACTGAAGCTTTCTTT | - | few | TRBJ1-1 | TRBV7-3
CASSLYMNTEAFF | TGTGCCAGCAGCCTTTACATGAACACTGAAGCTTTCTTT | - | many | TRBJ1-1 | TRBV7-8
CANGDPSAQSNEQYF | TGCGCCAACGGAGACCCTAGCGCTCAGAGCAACGAGCAGTACTTC | - | - | TRBJ2-7 | TRBV10-1
CASSLTPQRSSYEQYF | TGTGCCAGCAGTTTAACCCCCCAGCGGTCCTCCTACGAGCAGTACTTC | - | - | TRBJ2-7 | TRBV27
CASSPGIAGTQRSEQYF | TGTGCCAGCAGCCCCGGAATAGCGGGAACTCAGCGTTCCGAGCAGTACTTC | TRBD2 | - | TRBJ2-7 | TRBV11-2
CASSSFMPGQGFASPLHF | TGTGCCAGCAGCTCCTTTATGCCTGGACAGGGCTTCGCCTCACCCCTCCACTTT | TRBD1 | - | TRBJ1-6 | TRBV7-2
CASSIVGEFTDTQYF | TGTGCCAGTAGTATAGTAGGAGAATTCACAGATACGCAGTATTTT | - | - | TRBJ2-3 | TRBV19
CASSSAGVTGWVYTF | TGTGCCAGCAGCTCAGCAGGGGTCACTGGGTGGGTCTACACCTTC | - | - | TRBJ1-2 | TRBV7-8
CASSQGPHTGQGLDEQYF | TGCGCCAGCAGCCAAGGTCCCCACACAGGACAGGGTTTGGACGAGCAGTACTTC | TRBD1 | - | TRBJ2-7 | TRBV4-3